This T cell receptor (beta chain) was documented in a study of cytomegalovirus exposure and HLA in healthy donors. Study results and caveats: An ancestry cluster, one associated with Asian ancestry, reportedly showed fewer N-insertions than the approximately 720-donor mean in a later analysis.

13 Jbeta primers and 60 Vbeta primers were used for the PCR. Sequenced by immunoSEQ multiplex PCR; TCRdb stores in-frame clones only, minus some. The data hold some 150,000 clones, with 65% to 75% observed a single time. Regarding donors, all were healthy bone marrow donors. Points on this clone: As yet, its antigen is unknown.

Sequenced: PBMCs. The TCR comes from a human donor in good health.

The CDR3 loop reads CASTPAGGLRGEQFF. The CDR3 DNA reads TGTGCCAGCACCCCAGCGGGGGGGCTTCGGGGAGAGCAGTTCTTC. The chain uses TRBV7-6 and TRBJ2-1; TRBD2 matches 10 bases. This CDR3 is built from 15 residues. Germline CDR1 is SGHVS and CDR2 is FNYEAQ. The ends lost 7 bases at V and 10 bases at J; junction bases unmatched: 13.